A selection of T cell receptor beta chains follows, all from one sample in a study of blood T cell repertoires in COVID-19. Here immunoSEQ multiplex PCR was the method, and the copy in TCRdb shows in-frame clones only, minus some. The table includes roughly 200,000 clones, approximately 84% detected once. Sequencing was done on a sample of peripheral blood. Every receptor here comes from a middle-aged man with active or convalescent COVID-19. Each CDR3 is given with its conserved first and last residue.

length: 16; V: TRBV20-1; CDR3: CSASVGQGLTDTEAFF
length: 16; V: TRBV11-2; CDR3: CASSLARGSSTDTQYF
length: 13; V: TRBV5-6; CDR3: CASSLQGAREQYF
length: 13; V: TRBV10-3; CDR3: CAIMGGQDYGYTF
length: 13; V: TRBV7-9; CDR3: CASSLHSNYGYTF
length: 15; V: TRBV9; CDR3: CASYSIIPSGNTIYF
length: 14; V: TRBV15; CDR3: CATSSVTVNEKLFF
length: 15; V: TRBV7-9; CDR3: CASSPLLGVNTEAFF
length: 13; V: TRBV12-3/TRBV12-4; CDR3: CASMVGQGVPAFF
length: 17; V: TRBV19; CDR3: CASSIYPTGARNTEAFF
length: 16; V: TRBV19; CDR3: CASSKGTPNVNYEQYF
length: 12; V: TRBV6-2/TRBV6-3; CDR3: CASSLRGYEQFF
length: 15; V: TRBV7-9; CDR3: CASSYDRGRNGELFF
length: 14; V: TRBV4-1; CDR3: CASSQASGGPTQFF
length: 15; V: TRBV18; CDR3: CASSPPRGSGNTIYF
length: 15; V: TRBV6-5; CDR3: CASSYGGVGTGELFF
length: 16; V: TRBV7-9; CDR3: CASSLLVAGGSYEQYF
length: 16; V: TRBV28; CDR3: CASSGTGGFHNSPLHF
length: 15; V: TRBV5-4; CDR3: CASSPGLSGANVLTF
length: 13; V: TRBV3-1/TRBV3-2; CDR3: CASSPGGDYGYTF
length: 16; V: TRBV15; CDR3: CATSRGRGTGANVLTF
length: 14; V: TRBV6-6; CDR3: CASTRVPTTGELFF
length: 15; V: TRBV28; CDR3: CASSLLPSGVNEQFF
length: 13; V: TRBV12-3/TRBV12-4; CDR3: CASSLAGDYGYTF
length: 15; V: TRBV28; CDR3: CASSTTTGSGQPQHF
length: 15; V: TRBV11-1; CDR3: CASSLTGTVTDTQYF
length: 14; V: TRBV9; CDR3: CASSRGGEAGELFF
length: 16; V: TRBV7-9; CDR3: CASSLDRPGEGEKLFF
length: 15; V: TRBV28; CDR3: CASSLGGRGSREQYF
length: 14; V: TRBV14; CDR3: CASSPGQPTDTQYF
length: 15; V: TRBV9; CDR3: CASSTLQGGTGELFF
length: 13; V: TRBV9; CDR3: CASSPAGHTEAFF
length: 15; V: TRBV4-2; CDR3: CASAGVGGPSDTQYF
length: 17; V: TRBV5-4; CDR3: CASSWGGLAGRQETQYF
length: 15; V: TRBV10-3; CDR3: CAISESRELGTEAFF
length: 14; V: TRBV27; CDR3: CASSPLSGANVLTF
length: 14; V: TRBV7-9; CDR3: CASSQGGWNQPQHF
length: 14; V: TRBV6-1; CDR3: CASSEQGSYNEQFF
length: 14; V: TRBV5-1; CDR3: CASSAGGNNYGYTF
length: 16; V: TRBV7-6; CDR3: CASSPHGNSRSTEAFF
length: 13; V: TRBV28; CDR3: CASSPAGWETQYF
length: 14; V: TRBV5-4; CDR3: CASTLPGLAETQYF
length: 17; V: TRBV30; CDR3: CASHRDRGSPGANVLTF
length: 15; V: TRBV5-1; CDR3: CASSRGLTHEETQYF
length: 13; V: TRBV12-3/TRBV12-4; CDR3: CASSLSINNEQFF
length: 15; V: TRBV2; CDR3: CASGPTGTGVDEQYF
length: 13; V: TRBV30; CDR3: CAWRGQGWTEAFF
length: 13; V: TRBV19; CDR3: CATAGTGGSGYTF
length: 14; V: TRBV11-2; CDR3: CASSLSGQGYGYTF
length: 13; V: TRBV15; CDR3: CATSDYSGETQYF
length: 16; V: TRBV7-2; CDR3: CASSSPLVAGAHEQFF
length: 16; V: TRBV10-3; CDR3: CAISEELDRGLSGYTF
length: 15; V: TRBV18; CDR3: CASSPRAGGNTEAFF
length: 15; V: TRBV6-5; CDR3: CASSPDRAGNQPQHF